Shown below are 18 T cell receptor beta chains from a single sample sequenced in a study of blood T cell repertoires in COVID-19. The data were produced by immunoSEQ multiplex PCR, yet TCRdb's version contains in-frame clones alone and is incomplete. The sample lists tens of thousands of clones; 85% to 90% were seen once. Sequencing was carried out using peripheral blood. Source of these receptors: a man older than 75 with acute or convalescent COVID-19.

This chain uses TRBV6-5 with TRBJ1-2, with D possibly being TRBD1 (6 bases). Trimming cost V 0 bases and J 2 bases, with 7 bases left between them. This CDR3 is built from 14 residues. Germline CDR1 is MNHEY and CDR2 is SVGAGI. The CDR3 protein is CASSYSTGNYGYTF. The CDR3 region has the DNA TGTGCCAGCAGTTACTCGACAGGCAACTATGGCTACACCTTC.

The genes are TRBV11-3 and TRBJ2-3; no definite D call. This CDR3 region has 14 residues. Germline V gives CDR1 SGHNT, CDR2 YENEEA. V was trimmed by 5 bases and J by 3 bases, leaving 12 bases between them. CDR3 DNA sequence: TGTGCCAGCAGCCGAGGAGTTGGGACAGATACGCAGTATTTT. Its protein is CASSRGVGTDTQYF.

The rearrangement uses TRBV30 and TRBJ1-5, with D tentatively TRBD1 (6 bases). The CDR3 is made up of 13 amino acids. The V end lost 1 base, the J end lost 5 bases, and 9 bases lay between the germline ends. Germline loops: CDR1 GTSNPN, CDR2 SVGIG (reference sequence). DNA of the CDR3: TGTGCCTGGAGTGAGGACAGCCATCAGCCCCAGCATTTT. It specifies CAWSEDSHQPQHF.

The rearrangement links TRBV12-3 or TRBV12-4 to TRBJ1-1, with D possibly TRBD1 on 5 matching bases. The CDR3 sequence is 13 residues long. V was trimmed by 5 bases and J by 4 bases, leaving 11 bases between them. CDR3 DNA sequence: TGTGCCAGCAGTCGCGGGGCTATCACTGAAGCTTTCTTT. Translation gives CASSRGAITEAFF.

This chain links TRBV10-1 with TRBJ2-1, with D possibly being TRBD2 (6 bases). This CDR3 has 13 residues. The V gene's germline CDR1 is WNHNN and CDR2 SYGVQD (reference sequence). The germline V and J ends were trimmed by 2 bases and 12 bases, with 14 bases remaining between them. In nucleotides, the CDR3 is TGCGCCAGCAGTGAGGGGACTGCAAAAGGGCAGTTCTTC. Protein sequence: CASSEGTAKGQFF.

A single count supports this clone. The V gene is TRBV11-2, the J gene TRBJ1-4; D is ambiguous. Germline V gives CDR1 SGHAT, CDR2 FQNNGV. With 0 bases removed from V and 10 bases from J, the gap between germline ends came to 9 bases. CDR3 length equals 13 residues. The DNA of the CDR3 is TGTGCCAGCAGCTTAGAGAGGGCGGGAAAACTGTTTTTT. Its protein is CASSLERAGKLFF.

The V call is TRBV4-2, the J call TRBJ1-1; D is possibly TRBD1 (5 bases). V shed 4 bases and J shed 8 bases, with 17 bases lying between them. The V gene's germline CDR1 is LGHNA and CDR2 YNFKEQ. This CDR3 has 14 amino acids. The CDR3 DNA sequence: TGTGCCAGCAGCCCCGGGGGAACGGGGTTCGAAGCTTTCTTT. It is translated as CASSPGGTGFEAFF.

A few counts support this clone. This sequence joins TRBV4-2 and TRBJ2-3, with D possibly TRBD2 on 7 matching bases. There are 17 residues in the CDR3. In germline, CDR1 is LGHNA, CDR2 YNFKEQ. V was clipped by 5 bases and J by 5 bases, with 23 bases between them. In DNA, the CDR3 is TGTGCCAGCAGCTGGCGGCTCTCGGGGGGCGGGGAAGATACGCAGTATTTT. It is translated as CASSWRLSGGGEDTQYF.

To note about this clone: This same CDR3 is encoded by further DNA sequences in the sample. This chain connects TRBV5-1 to TRBJ2-2, with unresolved D. The germline CDR1 and CDR2 sequences are SGHRS and YFSETQ. Trimming stripped 0 bases from V and 0 bases from J, with 6 bases between. This CDR3 region has 15 residues. CDR3 in DNA: TGCGCCAGCAGCTTGGGTCTTGCGAACACCGGGGAGCTGTTTTTT. It translates to CASSLGLANTGELFF.

The chain couples TRBV7-9 to TRBJ1-1; D unclear. Germline-derived CDR1 and CDR2 are SEHNR and FQNEAQ (reference sequence). This CDR3 has 15 amino acids. Trimming took off 5 bases at V and 1 base at J, with 14 bases between the two ends. In nucleotides, the CDR3 is TGTGCCAGCAGCCCAACCTTGGCAGGGAACACTGAAGCTTTCTTT. It specifies CASSPTLAGNTEAFF.

This sequence joins TRBV10-2 and TRBJ1-2, with a possible D match to TRBD1 (5 bases). V was clipped by 4 bases and J by 5 bases, with 11 bases between them. Germline V gene data show CDR1 as WSHSY and CDR2 as SAAADI. The CDR3 runs to 13 residues. CDR3 sequence (DNA): TGCGCCAGCAGTGGGGGACTAGGGTATGGCTACACCTTC. Translated, it gives CASSGGLGYGYTF.

Only a few counts were recorded for this clone. The chain carries TRBV28 and TRBJ2-2; D is unresolved. V dropped 4 bases and J dropped 0 bases, with 18 bases sitting between them. The CDR3 sequence is 18 residues long. Germline values: CDR1 MDHEN, CDR2 SYDVKM. Here the CDR3 reads CASSSGQRFQANTGELFF. CDR3 sequence (DNA): TGTGCCAGCAGTTCTGGTCAGAGGTTCCAAGCGAACACCGGGGAGCTGTTTTTT.

The rearrangement joins TRBV5-1 to TRBJ2-3; 12 bases are a match to TRBD2. This CDR3 is 17 amino acids long. After removal of 4 bases from V and 0 bases from J, the junction contained 6 bases not matched to a gene. Germline V lookup: CDR1 SGHRS, CDR2 YFSETQ. Here the CDR3 reads CASSRTSGGYSTDTQYF. Here the CDR3 DNA reads TGCGCCAGCAGCCGAACTAGCGGGGGGTACAGCACAGATACGCAGTATTTT.

The chain recombines TRBV6-4 with TRBJ1-1; a weak D match, TRBD1 (6 bases). Germline lookup yields CDR1 MRHNA and CDR2 SNTAGT. This CDR3 has 16 residues. V was cut by 9 bases and J by 0 bases, with 20 bases left in between. In DNA form, the CDR3 reads TGTGCCAGAAAGGGGGACGCAACCCCTATGAACACTGAAGCTTTCTTT. Its translation is CARKGDATPMNTEAFF.

The V call is TRBV27, the J call TRBJ2-1; TRBD2 matches 13 bases. V lost 7 bases, J lost 5 bases, and 5 bases stayed unmatched. The CDR3 extends over 15 amino acids. Germline loops: CDR1 MNHEY, CDR2 SMNVEV (reference sequence). CDR3 bases: TGTGCCAGCATCACACTAGCGGGGGGGAACAATGAGCAGTTCTTC. This sequence encodes CASITLAGGNNEQFF.

This CDR3 is CASSERQGTGELFF. DNA of the CDR3: TGTGCCAGCTCAGAAAGACAGGGAACCGGGGAGCTGTTTTTT. This rearrangement joins TRBV18 to TRBJ2-2, with 7 bases identical to TRBD1. J gave up 5 bases and V 5 bases, and 5 bases lay outside the gene matches. This CDR3 region has 14 residues. The V gene's germline CDR1 is KGHSH and CDR2 LQKENI.

V usage is TRBV6-5 and J usage is TRBJ1-2, with D tentatively TRBD1 (6 bases). The V and J ends lost 2 bases and 4 bases respectively, with 8 bases between them. Germline CDR1 reads MNHEY; CDR2 reads SVGAGI. This CDR3 contains 13 residues. CDR3 in amino acids: CASSYVQGYGYTF. CDR3 nucleotides: TGTGCCAGCAGTTACGTACAGGGCTATGGCTACACCTTC.

The V and J genes are TRBV2 and TRBJ2-3; a weak D match, TRBD2 (7 bases). Deletions cut 7 bases from V and 4 bases from J, with 15 bases between. CDR3 length equals 14 residues. CDR1 is SNHLY, CDR2 FYNNEI, per germline. As DNA, the CDR3 is TGTGCCAGCATTTTTGGGGGGGCGCCAGATACGCAGTATTTT. Residues: CASIFGGAPDTQYF.